Shown below are 10 T cell receptor beta chains from a single sample sequenced in a study of blood T cell repertoires in COVID-19. The protocol was immunoSEQ multiplex PCR, while the TCRdb copy is restricted to in-frame clones and leaves out a portion. This sample has 200,000 to 250,000 clones, with about 85% found just once. Input material: peripheral blood. Receptors were obtained from a woman older than 75 with COVID-19, enrolled during active disease.

As DNA, the CDR3 is TGTGCCAGCAGCCAAGATATAGCTAACTATGGCTACACCTTC. Its protein product is CASSQDIANYGYTF. The rearrangement uses TRBV14 and TRBJ1-2; D is uncertain. V lost 0 bases and J 0 bases, leaving 5 bases between the germline ends. Germline assignment: CDR1 SGHDN and CDR2 FVKESK. The CDR3 loop spans 14 amino acids.

This rearrangement joins TRBV18 to TRBJ1-1; tentatively, D is TRBD1 (6 bases). Trimming cost V 3 bases and J 5 bases, with 13 bases left between them. Germline-derived CDR1 and CDR2 are KGHSH and LQKENI. The CDR3 has 14 amino acids. The CDR3 is CASSPAQGGTEAFF. For the CDR3, the DNA is TGTGCCAGCTCACCCGCACAGGGTGGGACTGAAGCTTTCTTT.

This sequence joins TRBV18 and TRBJ2-7; D is ambiguous. CDR1 and CDR2 from the germline V gene are KGHSH and LQKENI. Between the trimmed V and J ends, which lost 1 base and 3 bases, there was a span of 10 bases. CDR3 length equals 14 residues. CDR3 DNA: TGTGCCAGCTCACCACGGCAGGCCTACTACGAGCAGTACTTC. This encodes CASSPRQAYYEQYF.

Only one count was recorded for this clone. CDR3 in amino acids: CASRKGTGTNYGYTF. The CDR3 DNA sequence: TGTGCCAGCAGGAAAGGGACAGGGACTAACTATGGCTACACCTTC. The V and J genes are TRBV27 and TRBJ1-2; TRBD1 matches 9 bases. V gave up 6 bases and J gave up 0 bases; unmatched junction bases: 5. The CDR3 runs 15 residues. The germline CDR1 and CDR2 sequences are MNHEY and SMNVEV (reference sequence).

This clone was found a few times. The chain recombines TRBV5-1 with TRBJ1-1; 9 nucleotides line up with TRBD1. Germline-derived CDR1 and CDR2 are SGHRS and YFSETQ. V was clipped by 4 bases and J by 8 bases; unmatched bases: 3. The CDR3 runs 12 residues. The CDR3 region is CASSRDRGEAFF. CDR3 DNA: TGCGCCAGCAGCCGAGACAGGGGGGAAGCTTTCTTT.

The V and J genes are TRBV5-1 and TRBJ1-2, with D possibly matching TRBD1 (5 bases). The ends were cut back, 2 bases at V and 2 bases at J, with 10 bases in the middle. The germline CDR1 and CDR2 sequences are SGHRS and YFSETQ. This CDR3 has 14 amino acids. The CDR3 sequence: CASSLMTANYGYTF. The CDR3 nucleotides are TGCGCCAGCAGCTTAATGACAGCAAACTATGGCTACACCTTC. Full variable domain (missing parts from reference TRBV5-1 and TRBJ1-2): KAGVTQTPRYLIKTRGQQVTLSCSPISGHRSVSWYQQTPGQGLQFLFEYFSETQRNKGNFPGRFSGRQFSNSRSEMNVSTLELGDSALYLCASSLMTANYGYTFGSGTRLTVV.

V gene TRBV16 combines with J gene TRBJ1-1; tentative D call: TRBD1 (6 bases). Germline CDR1 and CDR2: KGHSY and FQNENV. V lost 1 base, J lost 4 bases, and 13 bases lay in between. The CDR3 consists of 15 residues. CDR3 region: CASSQFTGRATEAFF. In nucleotides, the CDR3 is TGTGCCAGCAGCCAATTTACAGGGAGGGCCACTGAAGCTTTCTTT.

The chain joins TRBV5-1 to TRBJ1-6; unclear D gene. This CDR3 comprises 16 residues. Germline V lookup: CDR1 SGHRS, CDR2 YFSETQ. V gave up 0 bases and J gave up 0 bases, with 7 bases separating them. The CDR3 DNA is TGCGCCAGCAGCTTGGGGGAGAGCTCCTATAATTCACCCCTCCACTTT. Amino acid sequence: CASSLGESSYNSPLHF.

The genes are TRBV11-2 and TRBJ2-5; 7 bases are shared with TRBD1. The CDR3 is 13 amino acids. The J segment lost 5 bases and the V segment lost 8 bases, leaving 8 bases of the junction unmatched. Germline V gives CDR1 SGHAT, CDR2 FQNNGV. The CDR3 here is CASATGLRETQYF. The CDR3 DNA is TGTGCCAGCGCGACAGGGTTACGGGAGACCCAGTACTTC.

This chain connects TRBV3-1 (or the pseudogene TRBV3-2) to TRBJ2-3, with D maybe TRBD2 (5 bases). Trimming removed 0 bases from V and 6 bases from J, with 10 bases in between. This CDR3 has 14 amino acids. CDR1 LGHDT and CDR2 YNNKEL come from the germline V gene (reference sequence). CDR3 DNA: TGTGCCAGCAGCCAAGATACGGGGTTCGATACGCAGTATTTT. Protein product: CASSQDTGFDTQYF.